The 22 T cell receptor beta chains listed next were all sequenced from one sample in a study of blood T cell repertoires in COVID-19 (TCRdb year 2020). Library preparation used the immunoSEQ multiplex PCR assay. TCRdb holds this immuneACCESS table with in-frame rearrangements only. Some clones are missing; in checked studies, unresolved V genes explain under half, and the rest has no known cause. The sample has under 200,000 clones on record, approximately 90% of them singletons. The ten largest make up around 10% of the sample. Sequencing input: peripheral blood. Receptor source: a woman aged 70 to 79 with COVID-19, enrolled during active disease.

The CDR3 loop is CASSPWVQGMNTEAFF. CDR3 nucleotide sequence: TGTGCCAGCTCACCATGGGTACAGGGGATGAACACTGAAGCTTTCTTT. The rearrangement links TRBV18 to TRBJ1-1; 7 bases align to TRBD1. Germline V gene sequence: CDR1 KGHSH, CDR2 LQKENI. V dropped 2 bases and J dropped 0; count of bases not matched to a gene: 6. This CDR3 is 16 amino acids long.

This rearrangement joins TRBV18 to TRBJ1-1; 8 nucleotides align to TRBD1. V was clipped by 2 bases and J by 1 base; unmatched bases: 6. The CDR3 has 16 amino acids. CDR1 and CDR2 (germline): KGHSH, LQKENI. The chain's CDR3 is CASSPSGQGKNTEAFF. Here the CDR3 DNA reads TGTGCCAGCTCACCAAGTGGACAGGGCAAGAACACTGAAGCTTTCTTT.

This rearrangement joins TRBV5-6 to TRBJ2-1; 7 nucleotides match TRBD1. Germline V gene lookup returns CDR1 SGHDT and CDR2 YYEEEE. With V trimmed by 4 bases and J by 3 bases, 13 bases remained unmatched. This CDR3 is built from 17 residues. CDR3: CASSLLGTDYNYNEQFF. CDR3 in DNA: TGTGCCAGCAGCCTCCTTGGGACAGATTATAACTACAATGAGCAGTTCTTC.

The chain recombines TRBV28 with TRBJ1-2, with 7 nucleotides matching TRBD1. Unmatched junction bases numbered 0, after V lost 8 bases and J lost 0 bases. CDR3 length: 12 residues. From germline, CDR1 is MDHEN and CDR2 SYDVKM. CDR3 in amino acids: CASGQANYGYTF. The DNA for the CDR3 is TGTGCCAGCGGACAGGCTAACTATGGCTACACCTTC.

The chain carries TRBV18 and TRBJ2-7; the match to TRBD2 covers 7 bases. The germline V gene has CDR1 KGHSH and CDR2 LQKENI. The trim removed 6 bases at V and 2 bases at J, leaving 10 bases unmatched. This CDR3 is built from 15 residues. CDR3 loop: CASSQLAVATYEQYF. CDR3 nucleotides: TGTGCCAGCTCGCAGCTAGCGGTCGCTACCTACGAGCAGTACTTC. Using reference TRBV18 and TRBJ2-7 for the parts outside the CDR3, the full variable domain is NAGVMQNPRHLVRRRGQEARLRCSPMKGHSHVYWYRQLPEEGLKFMVYLQKENIIDESGMPKERFSAEFPKEGPSILRIQQVVRGDSAAYFCASSQLAVATYEQYFGPGTRLTVT.

Only one count was recorded for this clone. The V call is TRBV28, the J call TRBJ1-2; 7 nucleotides match TRBD1. Germline V gives CDR1 MDHEN, CDR2 SYDVKM. The CDR3 spans 13 residues. Here the CDR3 reads CVTRDRVDSGYTF. The CDR3 bases are TGTGTTACCCGAGACAGGGTTGATAGTGGCTACACCTTC.

This clone has a handful of counts. Compared with germline, one end of the junction differs, possibly owing to a read error. The chain joins TRBV12-3 or TRBV12-4 to TRBJ2-1, with 7 bases identical to TRBD2. The CDR3 runs to 11 residues. CDR3 in amino acids: CASRDNGGSVF. The CDR3 DNA sequence: TGTGCCAGCAGAGATAACGGGGGGTCGGTCTTC.

The chain employs TRBV7-9 and TRBJ1-4; unclear D gene. The CDR3 sequence is 13 residues long. Deletions cut 8 bases from V and 5 bases from J, with 12 bases between. Germline V gene sequence: CDR1 SEHNR, CDR2 FQNEAQ (reference sequence). The CDR3 region has the DNA TGTGCCAGCGGTTCGAGAGGAAATGAAAAACTGTTTTTT. It is translated as CASGSRGNEKLFF.

This clone was found once. V is TRBV7-9 and J is TRBJ2-7; D not resolved. This CDR3 is 13 amino acids long. With 6 bases removed from V and 3 bases from J, the gap between germline ends came to 12 bases. Germline-derived CDR1 and CDR2 are SEHNR and FQNEAQ (reference sequence). CDR3 nucleotides: TGTGCCAGCAGGATGGGCGAAAACTACGAGCAGTACTTC. Its translation: CASRMGENYEQYF.

This clone was seen only once. The rearrangement links TRBV18 to TRBJ1-4; a possible D gene is TRBD1 (6 bases). The CDR3 is 15 amino acids. Germline V gene lookup returns CDR1 KGHSH and CDR2 LQKENI. Trimming pared 6 bases from V and 2 bases from J, leaving 13 bases between. The CDR3 is CASSPTGLTNEKLFF. The CDR3 bases are TGTGCCAGCTCGCCTACAGGGCTGACTAATGAAAAACTGTTTTTT.

V gene TRBV14 combines with J gene TRBJ2-5; 10 nucleotides align to TRBD1. The CDR3 spans 15 residues. V gave up 2 bases and J gave up 6 bases; unmatched junction bases: 6. Germline loops: CDR1 SGHDN, CDR2 FVKESK. CDR3 in amino acids: CASSQLPGQGQTQYF. Written as DNA, the CDR3 is TGTGCCAGCAGCCAATTACCGGGACAGGGGCAGACCCAGTACTTC.

The chain couples TRBV18 to TRBJ1-5, with D perhaps matching TRBD1 (5 bases). Looked up from germline, CDR1 is KGHSH and CDR2 is LQKENI. The V end was cut by 4 bases, the J end by 7 bases, with 11 bases between. The CDR3 runs 13 residues. The CDR3 bases are TGTGCCAGCTCACAATATGACAGCCAGCCCCAGCATTTT. Amino acids: CASSQYDSQPQHF.

This clone came up once. This chain links TRBV3-1 (or the pseudogene TRBV3-2) with TRBJ1-5; no definite D call. In germline, CDR1 is LGHDT, CDR2 YNNKEL (reference sequence). The CDR3 runs 14 residues. V lost 1 base, J lost 2 bases, and 6 bases lay in between. Here the CDR3 reads CASSQAAGNQPQHF. CDR3 DNA sequence: TGTGCCAGCAGCCAAGCGGCGGGCAATCAGCCCCAGCATTTT.

The chain couples TRBV6-5 to TRBJ1-6, with D perhaps matching TRBD1 (5 bases). Trimming stripped 2 bases from V and 6 bases from J, with 8 bases between. Per the germline V gene, CDR1 is MNHEY and CDR2 is SVGAGI. This CDR3 has 14 residues. The chain's CDR3 is CASSYGGTNSPLHF. As DNA, the CDR3 is TGTGCCAGCAGTTACGGGGGGACTAATTCACCCCTCCACTTT.

V is TRBV28 and J is TRBJ1-2; 7 positions agree with TRBD1. CDR3 length: 13 amino acids. In germline, CDR1 is MDHEN, CDR2 SYDVKM. V lost 10 bases, J lost 5 bases, and 10 bases stayed unmatched. The CDR3 bases are TGTGCCACAGATACGGGACAGAGGTATGGCTACACCTTC. This codes for CATDTGQRYGYTF.

J is TRBJ2-5 and V is TRBV1; TRBD2 is the table's D call and was not checked against the DNA. TRBV1 is listed as a pseudogene. There are 11 residues in the CDR3. The CDR3 spells CTSSPQLTQYF. CDR3 bases: TGCACCAGCAGCCCTCAACTGACCCAGTACTTC.

This chain connects TRBV15 to TRBJ1-5; D may be TRBD1 (6 bases). The CDR3 runs 17 residues. CDR1 and CDR2 (germline): LNHNV, YYDKDF (reference sequence). Trimming shortened V by 0 bases and J by 0 bases, and 12 bases separated the two germline ends. CDR3 DNA: TGTGCCACCAGCAGAGAGGCATTCAGGGGTAGCAATCAGCCCCAGCATTTT. Amino acids: CATSREAFRGSNQPQHF.

The chain employs TRBV2 and TRBJ1-1; possible D gene TRBD1, 5 bases. The V and J ends lost 6 bases and 2 bases respectively, with 19 bases between them. Germline V lookup: CDR1 SNHLY, CDR2 FYNNEI. The CDR3 contains 16 residues. The CDR3 loop is CASSFLGTGTNTEAFF. The CDR3 region has the DNA TGTGCCAGCAGCTTCCTTGGAACCGGGACTAACACTGAAGCTTTCTTT. The complete variable domain, with remaining parts taken from reference TRBV2 and TRBJ1-1, reads EPEVTQTPSHQVTQMGQEVILRCVPISNHLYFYWYRQILGQKVEFLVSFYNNEISEKSEIFDDQFSVERPDGSNFTLKIRSTKLEDSAMYFCASSFLGTGTNTEAFFGQGTRLTVV.

This chain uses TRBV7-8 with TRBJ1-1; D not resolved. The CDR3 has 16 residues. Trimming removed 4 bases at V and 5 bases at J, with 20 bases between. Germline CDR1 and CDR2: SGHVS and FQNEAQ. The CDR3 region is CASSSVPLARWTEAFF. CDR3 coding DNA: TGTGCCAGCAGCTCTGTTCCGCTGGCCAGGTGGACTGAAGCTTTCTTT.

The chain couples TRBV18 to TRBJ1-6; tentative D call: TRBD1 (6 bases). The CDR3 is 14 residues long. Germline loops: CDR1 KGHSH, CDR2 LQKENI. The germline V and J ends were trimmed by 5 bases and 4 bases, with 9 bases remaining between them. The CDR3 DNA reads TGTGCCAGCTCATCGGACAGATATAATTCACCCCTCCACTTT. It specifies CASSSDRYNSPLHF.

This clone was picked up one time. The CDR3 coding sequence is TGTGCCAGCAGCATCTATCTAGGCAATGAGCAGTTCTTC. Translation gives CASSIYLGNEQFF. This chain connects TRBV11-1 to TRBJ2-1; D remains ambiguous. This CDR3 region has 13 residues. V was shortened by 5 bases and J by 6 bases, with 11 bases between the two germline ends. Germline lookup yields CDR1 SGHAT and CDR2 FQDESV (reference sequence).

The CDR3 DNA reads TGTGCCAGCTCACCTCAAGTTACCGGGACAGGCTCCTACGAGCAGTACTTC. Translating gives CASSPQVTGTGSYEQYF. The J gene is TRBJ2-7, the V gene TRBV18; 8 nucleotides agree with TRBD1. Trimming removed 3 bases from V and 0 bases from J; junction bases left unmatched: 10. CDR1 and CDR2 (germline): KGHSH, LQKENI. This CDR3 is 17 amino acids long.